The text below deals with one T cell receptor (beta chain). Trimming removed 0 bases from V and 2 bases from J, with 15 bases in between. The CDR3 runs 16 residues. From germline, CDR1 is SGHRS and CDR2 YFSETQ. Alongside a J-beta primer mix, a sample-barcoded 5' primer served in a second PCR lasting about 7 to 11 cycles. Unique molecular identifiers of 12 random nucleotides labeled each cDNA. Each CDR3 protein gets one entry after TCRdb re-called the 5' RACE reads with MiXCR. The table includes about 590,000 distinct CDR3 sequences, approximately 30% detected once. This specimen belongs to a study of blood T cells in healthy people across ages. The donors, healthy Caucasians from Russia, were aged about 6 to 95. Donors gave roughly 10 milliliters of peripheral blood apiece.

V and J are TRBV5-1 and TRBJ2-7; tentatively, D is TRBD2 (5 bases). This TCR was recovered from a woman aged 80 or older in good health. What was sequenced was blood. CDR3 coding DNA: TGCGCCAGCAGCTTGGCAGAGAACTCACTAGCCTACGAGCAGTACTTC. Translation: CASSLAENSLAYEQYF.